This passage covers 8 T cell receptor beta chains from one sample sequenced in a study of cytomegalovirus exposure and HLA in healthy donors. Primers for the PCR totalled 60 Vbeta and 13 Jbeta. TCRdb's copy holds only in-frame clones and misses some; the assay was immunoSEQ multiplex PCR. The profile shows 85,000 to 90,000 clones, around 71% of them singletons. The specimen sequenced was PBMCs. The receptors were gathered from a man under 40 in good health and CMV-seronegative.

The rearrangement links TRBV7-2 to TRBJ2-3; 8 positions match TRBD1. CDR3 length: 15 residues. V was clipped by 6 bases and J by 3 bases; unmatched bases: 8. Germline loops: CDR1 SGHTA, CDR2 FQGNSA. The CDR3 sequence: CASRSQGAFTDTQYF. The DNA of the CDR3 is TGTGCCAGCAGATCCCAGGGGGCGTTTACAGATACGCAGTATTTT.

The chain joins TRBV29-1 to TRBJ1-3; D call uncertain. Per germline, CDR1 SQVTM and CDR2 ANQGSEA. The CDR3 totals 14 residues. Trimming took 3 bases from V and 3 from J, leaving 12 bases between them. This CDR3 is CSVDAGLGGNTIYF. In nucleotides, the CDR3 is TGCAGCGTTGACGCCGGTCTAGGTGGAAACACCATATATTTT.

The chain couples TRBV29-1 to TRBJ1-4; a weak D match, TRBD1 (5 bases). Between the trimmed V and J ends, which lost 7 bases and 1 base, there was a span of 7 bases. This CDR3 is built from 12 residues. CDR1 and CDR2 from the germline V gene are SQVTM and ANQGSEA. This CDR3 is CSGGGTNEKLFF. The CDR3 DNA reads as TGCAGCGGGGGGGGAACTAATGAAAAACTGTTTTTT. Drawing the rest from reference TRBV29-1 and TRBJ1-4, the complete variable domain is SAVISQKPSRDICQRGTSLTIQCQVDSQVTMMFWYRQQPGQSLTLIATANQGSEATYESGFVIDKFPISRPNLTFSTLTVSNMSPEDSSIYLCSGGGTNEKLFFGSGTQLSVL.

The chain carries TRBV6-4 and TRBJ2-1; 9 nucleotides match TRBD1. J lost 9 bases, V lost 8 bases, and 14 bases had no gene match. CDR1 and CDR2 (germline): MRHNA, SNTAGT. The CDR3 runs to 15 residues. The DNA of the CDR3 is TGTGCCAGCGCCCGCGGGGACAGGGTTCTCGGTGAGCAGTTCTTC. Translating it yields CASARGDRVLGEQFF.

Here the CDR3 DNA reads TGTGCCAGCAGTTTATCAAGGGGGGGGAACACTGAAGCTTTCTTT. Protein sequence: CASSLSRGGNTEAFF. The chain has TRBV27 and TRBJ1-1; TRBD1 is a possible D gene (6 bases). Deletions cut 0 bases from V and 1 base from J, with 9 bases between. The CDR3 has 15 amino acids. CDR1 and CDR2 (germline): MNHEY, SMNVEV (reference sequence).

The V call is TRBV5-4, the J call TRBJ2-3; 8 bases fit TRBD1. Germline CDR1 and CDR2: SGHNT and YYREEE (reference sequence). This CDR3 comprises 18 residues. V lost 2 bases to trimming and J lost 1 base; unmatched junction nucleotides: 12. The CDR3 region has the DNA TGTGCCAGCAGCTTAACAGGGGGGAAACGACCCCGCACAGATACGCAGTATTTT. Amino acid sequence: CASSLTGGKRPRTDTQYF.

The chain carries TRBV30 and TRBJ1-2; TRBD1 agrees at 7 bases. Germline trimming cut 5 bases from V and 2 bases from J; bases unmatched to any gene: 8. This CDR3 has 14 residues. From germline, CDR1 is GTSNPN and CDR2 SVGIG (reference sequence). The CDR3 DNA reads TGTGCCTGGTTTCGACAGGGATGGAACTATGGCTACACCTTC. It codes for CAWFRQGWNYGYTF.

The chain joins TRBV7-9 to TRBJ1-2; D is uncertain. V shed 6 bases and J shed 4 bases, with 21 bases lying between them. This CDR3 is 16 amino acids long. Germline V gene data show CDR1 as SEHNR and CDR2 as FQNEAQ (reference sequence). The CDR3 DNA reads as TGTGCCAGCAGTCCCCCTACGGGAGGGAAGGCCTATGGCTACACCTTC. This sequence encodes CASSPPTGGKAYGYTF.